The 30 T cell receptor beta chains presented below share a single source sample, sequenced in a study of cytomegalovirus exposure and HLA in healthy donors. This PCR relied on a set of 60 Vbeta primers and 13 Jbeta primers. Only in-frame clones appear in the TCRdb table, and some are missing; sequencing was by immunoSEQ multiplex PCR. The table lists some 91,000 clones, over 65% of them singletons. Material for sequencing was PBMCs. These receptor sequences come from a woman aged 55-69 years in good health and CMV-seronegative.

The CDR3 DNA is TGTGCCAGCAGGTCCGGGTCGTCGTCTAACTATGGCTACACCTTC. Its protein product is CASRSGSSSNYGYTF. The chain joins TRBV2 to TRBJ1-2; no definite D call. This CDR3 has 15 residues. The germline V gene has CDR1 SNHLY and CDR2 FYNNEI. V lost 6 bases, J lost 0 bases, and 14 bases lay in between.

The chain combines TRBV30 with TRBJ2-5; possible D gene TRBD2, 5 bases. The V gene's germline CDR1 is GTSNPN and CDR2 SVGIG (reference sequence). CDR3 size: 15 residues. Trimming took 1 base from V and 5 from J, leaving 17 bases between them. CDR3 DNA: TGTGCCTGGAGTGGGAAATGGACCTCGGGGGAGACCCAGTACTTC. Its protein product is CAWSGKWTSGETQYF.

The chain combines TRBV11-2 with TRBJ2-7; 8 bases align to TRBD1. The germline CDR1 and CDR2 sequences are SGHAT and FQNNGV. V was clipped by 6 bases and J by 6 bases; unmatched bases: 1. CDR3 length: 11 residues. The CDR3 is CASRTGVEQYF. The CDR3 region has the DNA TGTGCCAGCAGGACAGGGGTCGAGCAGTACTTC.

The chain combines TRBV7-9 with TRBJ2-2, with D possibly matching TRBD2 (6 bases). The germline gives CDR1 SEHNR, CDR2 FQNEAQ (reference sequence). The germline V and J ends were trimmed by 5 bases and 5 bases, with 15 bases remaining between them. CDR3 length: 15 residues. Here the CDR3 reads CASSAEGHQTGELFF. CDR3 bases: TGTGCCAGCAGCGCGGAGGGCCACCAAACCGGGGAGCTGTTTTTT. Based on the CDR3 plus reference TRBV7-9 and TRBJ2-2, the full variable domain is DTGVSQNPRHKITKRGQNVTFRCDPISEHNRLYWYRQTLGQGPEFLTYFQNEAQLEKSRLLSDRFSAERPKGSFSTLEIQRTEQGDSAMYLCASSAEGHQTGELFFGEGSRLTVL.

The V call is TRBV6-1, the J call TRBJ2-1; D not resolved. The CDR3 consists of 12 residues. Germline lookup yields CDR1 MNHNS and CDR2 SASEGT. V lost 4 bases to trimming and J lost 3 bases, with 4 bases between them. The chain's CDR3 is CASSASYNEQFF. In DNA, the CDR3 is TGTGCCAGCAGTGCTAGCTACAATGAGCAGTTCTTC.

The V and J genes are TRBV6-1 and TRBJ2-7; 8 bases align to TRBD1. The V and J ends lost 6 bases and 3 bases, in that order; junction bases with no gene match: 4. CDR1 is MNHNS, CDR2 SASEGT, per germline. The CDR3 length is 13 residues. CDR3 in amino acids: CASRDRVGYEQYF. The CDR3 nucleotides read TGTGCCAGCAGGGACAGGGTAGGCTACGAGCAGTACTTC.

The chain employs TRBV2 and TRBJ1-1, with D tentatively TRBD1 (6 bases). V was shortened by 7 bases and J by 1 base, with 10 bases between the two germline ends. The germline V gene encodes CDR1 SNHLY and CDR2 FYNNEI. The CDR3 is 13 amino acids. The CDR3, as DNA: TGTGCCAGCAACCGGGACAAGAACACTGAAGCTTTCTTT. Translating it yields CASNRDKNTEAFF.

This chain joins TRBV7-2 and TRBJ1-2, with D possibly being TRBD1 (5 bases). Germline V CDR1 and CDR2: SGHTA, FQGNSA. V was pared by 1 base and J by 0 bases, with 15 bases between. The CDR3 runs to 17 residues. The CDR3 sequence: CASSLGGGTPTNYGYTF. The CDR3 bases are TGTGCCAGCAGCTTAGGCGGGGGGACCCCTACTAACTATGGCTACACCTTC.

In the case of this clone: Other DNA variants within this sample encode the same CDR3. The chain links TRBV7-2 to TRBJ1-1; possible D gene TRBD1, 5 bases. Germline CDR1 is SGHTA and CDR2 is FQGNSA. The CDR3 loop spans 13 amino acids. Deletions cut 4 bases from V and 3 bases from J, with 9 bases between. In nucleotides, the CDR3 is TGTGCCAGCAGCTCCCAGGGTGACACTGAAGCTTTCTTT. Translated: CASSSQGDTEAFF.

The chain carries TRBV6-1 and TRBJ2-2, with unresolved D. In germline, CDR1 is MNHNS, CDR2 SASEGT. Trimming took off 3 bases at V and 9 bases at J, with 8 bases between the two ends. CDR3 length equals 12 residues. CDR3 sequence (DNA): TGTGCCAGCAGTGATCCCCCCTGGGAGCTGTTTTTT. Its protein product is CASSDPPWELFF.

This clone was observed a single time. The chain uses TRBV27 and TRBJ2-6; 7 bases map to TRBD2. This CDR3 has 21 amino acids. Germline assignment: CDR1 MNHEY and CDR2 SMNVEV (reference sequence). The junction had 16 bases not matched to a gene; V was cut back by 2 bases and J by 0 bases. The CDR3 reads CASSLRGSGGFDFSGANVLTF. The CDR3 bases are TGTGCCAGCAGTTTAAGAGGTTCGGGAGGATTCGACTTCTCTGGGGCCAACGTCCTGACTTTC.

This clone occurred once. The chain recombines TRBV30 with TRBJ1-1, with a tentative D call TRBD1 (5 bases). CDR1 GTSNPN and CDR2 SVGIG come from the germline V gene (reference sequence). This CDR3 is 16 amino acids long. Trimming shortened V by 3 bases and J by 1 base, and 18 bases separated the two germline ends. The CDR3 DNA reads TGTGCCTGGAGCGTCCGGAGGGACGCCAGGAACACTGAAGCTTTCTTT. Translating gives CAWSVRRDARNTEAFF.

The chain links TRBV5-1 to TRBJ1-1; the D gene is possibly TRBD1 (5 bases). Germline CDR1 reads SGHRS; CDR2 reads YFSETQ. The CDR3 is 17 amino acids. V lost 0 bases and J 0 bases, leaving 15 bases between the germline ends. The CDR3: CASSLGRDVFMNTEAFF. The CDR3 DNA sequence: TGCGCCAGCAGCTTGGGGAGGGACGTTTTCATGAACACTGAAGCTTTCTTT.

This rearrangement joins TRBV4-1 to TRBJ2-1; unclear D gene. The CDR3 is made up of 13 amino acids. V lost 0 bases to trimming and J lost 6 bases, with 6 bases between them. From germline, CDR1 is MGHRA and CDR2 YSYEKL. The CDR3 here is CASSQDASNEQFF. DNA for the CDR3: TGCGCCAGCAGCCAAGATGCCAGCAATGAGCAGTTCTTC.

The genes are TRBV14 and TRBJ2-1, with a weak D call TRBD1 (8 bases). The V and J ends lost 2 bases and 9 bases respectively, with 17 bases between them. The germline gives CDR1 SGHDN, CDR2 FVKESK. The CDR3 is 15 residues long. The CDR3 reads CASSQTGGVIFEQFF. CDR3 in DNA: TGTGCCAGCAGCCAAACAGGGGGGGTAATATTTGAGCAGTTCTTC.

This clone was seen a few times. V and J are TRBV7-9 and TRBJ1-3; D is unresolved. V was trimmed by 6 bases and J by 0 bases, leaving 9 bases between them. The CDR3 sequence is 14 residues long. Per germline, CDR1 SEHNR and CDR2 FQNEAQ (reference sequence). CDR3 sequence: CASSAGDSGNTIYF. DNA for the CDR3: TGTGCCAGCAGTGCGGGAGACTCTGGAAACACCATATATTTT.

V usage is TRBV28 and J usage is TRBJ2-3; 8 bases fit TRBD2. CDR1 and CDR2 (germline): MDHEN, SYDVKM. The V segment lost 8 bases and the J segment 0 bases; nucleotides outside the gene matches: 7. This CDR3 region has 15 residues. The CDR3 here is CASGRREASTDTQYF. The CDR3 DNA is TGTGCCAGCGGACGGCGGGAGGCTAGCACAGATACGCAGTATTTT.

The chain employs TRBV13 and TRBJ2-5; TRBD2 aligns across 14 bases. The CDR3 extends over 16 amino acids. Germline V gives CDR1 PRHDT, CDR2 FYEKMQ (reference sequence). Trimming took 5 bases from V and 5 from J; bases not matched to a gene: 7. The CDR3 sequence: CASSPGLAGGEETQYF. DNA of the CDR3: TGTGCCAGCAGCCCAGGACTAGCGGGAGGAGAGGAGACCCAGTACTTC.

This clone was found once. The V and J genes are TRBV10-2 and TRBJ2-3, with 11 bases aligning to TRBD2. J gave up 3 bases and V 7 bases, and 6 bases lay outside the gene matches. The CDR3 is made up of 15 amino acids. Germline-derived CDR1 and CDR2 are WSHSY and SAAADI. The chain's CDR3 is CASKRLAGSTDTQYF. The CDR3 DNA reads TGCGCCAGCAAAAGACTAGCGGGGTCTACAGATACGCAGTATTTT.

CDR3 loop: CASSVTPSTDTQYF. The CDR3 nucleotides are TGTGCCAGCAGCGTGACACCTAGCACAGATACGCAGTATTTT. This sequence joins TRBV5-4 and TRBJ2-3, with D unclear. The V gene's germline CDR1 is SGHNT and CDR2 YYREEE (reference sequence). The CDR3 is 14 amino acids. Trimming stripped 4 bases from V and 0 bases from J, with 9 bases between.

In its sample, this clone was seen a few times. The chain uses TRBV5-1 and TRBJ1-2; tentatively, D is TRBD1 (5 bases). Germline V gene lookup returns CDR1 SGHRS and CDR2 YFSETQ. CDR3 size: 13 residues. Trimming removed 3 bases from V and 7 bases from J, with 13 bases in between. Written as DNA, the CDR3 is TGCGCCAGCAGCTCGTGGAACGGGGGTGGCTACACCTTC. It specifies CASSSWNGGGYTF.

The chain recombines TRBV6-5 with TRBJ1-1; the match to TRBD1 covers 9 bases. The junction had 6 bases not matched to a gene; V was cut back by 6 bases and J by 4 bases. CDR3 length equals 14 residues. Germline V gene lookup returns CDR1 MNHEY and CDR2 SVGAGI. The DNA of the CDR3 is TGTGCCAGCAGGGCTCCGACAGGGGGCACTGAAGCTTTCTTT. Translation gives CASRAPTGGTEAFF.

This clone was observed a handful of times. The rearrangement joins TRBV6-6 to TRBJ1-2; 8 nucleotides align to TRBD1. The CDR3 contains 15 residues. Germline values: CDR1 MNHNY, CDR2 SVGAGI (reference sequence). The trim removed 6 bases at V and 5 bases at J, leaving 11 bases unmatched. The CDR3 spells CASSNWRQGAYGYTF. The CDR3 region has the DNA TGTGCCAGCAGCAATTGGAGGCAGGGGGCGTATGGCTACACCTTC.

In its sample, this clone was seen once. This chain joins TRBV10-3 and TRBJ1-1; the match to TRBD1 covers 7 bases. The length of the CDR3 is 14 residues. Losses at the gene ends were 7 bases for V and 3 bases for J; bases not matched to a gene: 8. Germline CDR1 and CDR2: ENHRY and SYGVKD. The CDR3 DNA reads TGTGCCATCACTCGACAGGGAAGGGACACTGAAGCTTTCTTT. This codes for CAITRQGRDTEAFF.

The chain has TRBV6-5 and TRBJ2-7, with 7 bases identical to TRBD2. Germline V gene sequence: CDR1 MNHEY, CDR2 SVGAGI. V dropped 2 bases and J dropped 2; count of bases not matched to a gene: 6. The CDR3 is made up of 15 amino acids. DNA for the CDR3: TGTGCCAGCAGTTACACGATGGGAGGGGCCTACGAGCAGTACTTC. It translates to CASSYTMGGAYEQYF.

The chain couples TRBV2 to TRBJ2-3; D may be TRBD1 (6 bases). Germline V gene sequence: CDR1 SNHLY, CDR2 FYNNEI. CDR3 size: 12 residues. Trimming took 5 bases from V and 5 from J, leaving 8 bases between them. For the CDR3, the DNA is TGTGCCAGCAGTTCACAGGGAGATACGCAGTATTTT. Translated, it gives CASSSQGDTQYF.

This chain links TRBV28 with TRBJ2-7; 8 nucleotides agree with TRBD1. CDR3 length equals 14 residues. Germline trimming cut 5 bases from V and 5 bases from J; bases unmatched to any gene: 8. Per the germline V gene, CDR1 is MDHEN and CDR2 is SYDVKM. CDR3: CASSPRQGSHEQYF. DNA for the CDR3: TGTGCCAGCAGTCCCCGACAGGGGTCCCACGAGCAGTACTTC.

The V call is TRBV29-1, the J call TRBJ1-6, with D perhaps matching TRBD1 (6 bases). CDR1 and CDR2 (germline): SQVTM, ANQGSEA. This CDR3 is built from 12 residues. The CDR3 here is CRGGAANSPLHF. In nucleotides, the CDR3 is TGCAGGGGGGGGGCAGCTAATTCACCCCTCCACTTT.

The rearrangement joins TRBV6-1 to TRBJ1-6; TRBD1 might be the D (6 bases). Trimming shortened V by 3 bases and J by 8 bases, and 11 bases separated the two germline ends. The germline CDR1 and CDR2 sequences are MNHNS and SASEGT. The CDR3 runs 14 residues. CDR3 nucleotides: TGTGCCAGCAGTGAGCAGGACAGCGATTCACCCCTCCACTTT. Translation gives CASSEQDSDSPLHF.

V is TRBV28 and J is TRBJ1-4; D not certain. This CDR3 spans 15 amino acids. Deletions cut 6 bases from V and 4 bases from J, with 15 bases between. Germline CDR1 and CDR2: MDHEN and SYDVKM. The CDR3 loop is CASRPGLGFNEKLFF. The CDR3 DNA sequence: TGTGCCAGCAGACCCGGACTGGGATTTAATGAAAAACTGTTTTTT.